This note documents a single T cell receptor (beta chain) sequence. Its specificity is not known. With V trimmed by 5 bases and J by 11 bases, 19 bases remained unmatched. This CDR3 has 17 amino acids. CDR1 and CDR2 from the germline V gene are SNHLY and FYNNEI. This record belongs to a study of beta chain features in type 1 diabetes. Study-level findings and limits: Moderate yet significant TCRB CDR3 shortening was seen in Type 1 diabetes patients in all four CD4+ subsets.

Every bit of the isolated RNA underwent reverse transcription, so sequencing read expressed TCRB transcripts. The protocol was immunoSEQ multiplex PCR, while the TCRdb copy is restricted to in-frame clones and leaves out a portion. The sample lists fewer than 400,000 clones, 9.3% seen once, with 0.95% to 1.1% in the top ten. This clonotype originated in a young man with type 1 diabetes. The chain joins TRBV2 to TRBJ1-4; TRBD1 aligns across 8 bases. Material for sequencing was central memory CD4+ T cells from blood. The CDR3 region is CASSPGDRGQGMRKLFF. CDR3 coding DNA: TGTGCCAGCAGTCCTGGGGACCGTGGACAGGGTATGAGGAAACTGTTTTTT.